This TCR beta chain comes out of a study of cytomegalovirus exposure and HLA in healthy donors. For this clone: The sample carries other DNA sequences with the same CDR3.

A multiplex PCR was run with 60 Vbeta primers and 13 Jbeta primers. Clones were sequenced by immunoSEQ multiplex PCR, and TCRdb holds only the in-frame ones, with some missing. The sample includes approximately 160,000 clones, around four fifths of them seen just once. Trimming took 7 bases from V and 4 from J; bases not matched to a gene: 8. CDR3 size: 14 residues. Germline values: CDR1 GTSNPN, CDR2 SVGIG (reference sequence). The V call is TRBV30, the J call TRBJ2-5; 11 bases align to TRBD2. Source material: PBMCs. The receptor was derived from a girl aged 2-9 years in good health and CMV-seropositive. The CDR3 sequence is CAFLSGRVRETQYF. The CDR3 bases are TGTGCCTTTCTTAGCGGGAGGGTAAGAGAGACCCAGTACTTC. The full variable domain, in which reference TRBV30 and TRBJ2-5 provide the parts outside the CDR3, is SQTIHQWPATLVQPVGSPLSLECTVEGTSNPNLYWYRQAAGRGLQLLFYSVGIGQISSEVPQNLSASRPQDRQFILSSKKLLLSDSGFYLCAFLSGRVRETQYFGPGTRLLVL.